One T cell receptor (beta chain) is described in this entry. This specimen belongs to a study of cytomegalovirus exposure and HLA in healthy donors. The CDR3 is 11 amino acids. CDR1 and CDR2 (germline): SGHTA, FQGNSA. V was pared by 1 base and J by 11 bases, with 8 bases between. A multiplex PCR was run with 60 Vbeta primers and 13 Jbeta primers. Profiled with immunoSEQ multiplex PCR; TCRdb holds only in-frame clones, not every one. The sample consists of under 200,000 clones, approximately 81% of them appearing once. This chain joins TRBV7-2 and TRBJ1-1; D not certain. The sequenced material came from PBMCs. The receptor was isolated from a woman in her 30s in good health and CMV-seropositive. This chain's CDR3 is CASSLGGSAFF. The CDR3 DNA sequence: TGTGCCAGCAGCTTAGGAGGATCGGCTTTCTTT.